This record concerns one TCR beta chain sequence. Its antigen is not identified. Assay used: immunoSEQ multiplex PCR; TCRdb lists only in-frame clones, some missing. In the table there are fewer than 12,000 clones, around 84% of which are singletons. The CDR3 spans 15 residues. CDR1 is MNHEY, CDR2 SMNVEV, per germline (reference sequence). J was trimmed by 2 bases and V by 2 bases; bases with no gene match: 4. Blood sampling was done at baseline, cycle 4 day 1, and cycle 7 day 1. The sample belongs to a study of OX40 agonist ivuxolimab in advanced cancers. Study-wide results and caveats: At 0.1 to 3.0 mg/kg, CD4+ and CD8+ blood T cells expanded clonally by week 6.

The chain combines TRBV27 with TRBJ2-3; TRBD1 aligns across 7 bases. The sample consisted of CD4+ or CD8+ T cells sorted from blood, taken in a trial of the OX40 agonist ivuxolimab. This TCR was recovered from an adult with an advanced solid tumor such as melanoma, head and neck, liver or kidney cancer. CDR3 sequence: CASSLVGQTTDTQYF. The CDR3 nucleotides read TGTGCCAGCAGTTTAGTGGGACAGACCACAGATACGCAGTATTTT.